The clone carrying this TCR beta chain appeared many times. Its antigen is not identified. The sample comes from a study of early T cells in non-severe SARS-CoV-2 infection. The wider study: With bulk RNA from unsorted whole blood as input, sequencing yielded unpaired chains. General observations from the study: Anti-spike CD8 responses were favored in VDJdb matching, and private and CD4 specificities were missed.

Individual cDNA molecules carried attached unique molecular identifiers. One entry per CDR3 protein, called by TCRdb with MiXCR from the 5' RACE reads. The table lists around 58,000 distinct CDR3 sequences, less than 9.5% of them singletons. Germline V gives CDR1 MNHEY, CDR2 SMNVEV (reference sequence). The ends lost 10 bases at V and 2 bases at J; junction bases unmatched: 11. The CDR3 sequence is 15 residues long. Sequenced material: whole blood, taken at baseline. J is TRBJ2-3 and V is TRBV27, with 8 bases that match TRBD2. The TCR was taken from an adult who was a healthcare worker with PCR-confirmed SARS-CoV-2 infection or an uninfected control (not recorded which). This CDR3 reads CATRGLAAYTDTQYF. The CDR3 coding sequence is TGTGCCACCAGAGGACTAGCAGCTTACACAGATACGCAGTATTTT.